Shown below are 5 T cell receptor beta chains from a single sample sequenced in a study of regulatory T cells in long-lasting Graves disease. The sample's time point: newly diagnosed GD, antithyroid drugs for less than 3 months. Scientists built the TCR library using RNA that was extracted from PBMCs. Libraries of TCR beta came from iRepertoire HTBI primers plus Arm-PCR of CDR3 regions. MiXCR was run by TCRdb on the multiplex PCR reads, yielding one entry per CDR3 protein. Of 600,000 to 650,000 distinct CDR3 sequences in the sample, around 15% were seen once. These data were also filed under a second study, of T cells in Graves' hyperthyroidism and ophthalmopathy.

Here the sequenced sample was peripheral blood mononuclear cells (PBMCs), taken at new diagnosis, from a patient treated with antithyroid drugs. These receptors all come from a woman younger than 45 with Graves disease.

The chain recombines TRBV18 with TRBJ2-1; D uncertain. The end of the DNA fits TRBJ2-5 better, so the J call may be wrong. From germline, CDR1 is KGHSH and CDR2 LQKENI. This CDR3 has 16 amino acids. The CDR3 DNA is TGTGCCAGCTCACCCATTGACAACGGTTTACGAGAGACCCAGTACTTC. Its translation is CASSPIDNGLRETQYF.

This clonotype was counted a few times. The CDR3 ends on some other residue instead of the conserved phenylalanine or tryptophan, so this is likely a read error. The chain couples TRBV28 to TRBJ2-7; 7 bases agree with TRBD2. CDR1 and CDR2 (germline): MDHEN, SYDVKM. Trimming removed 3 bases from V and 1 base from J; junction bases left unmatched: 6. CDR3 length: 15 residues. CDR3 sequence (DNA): TGTGCCAGCAGTTTGGGAGGGACTGGATCCTACGAGCAGTACTCC. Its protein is CASSLGGTGSYEQYS.

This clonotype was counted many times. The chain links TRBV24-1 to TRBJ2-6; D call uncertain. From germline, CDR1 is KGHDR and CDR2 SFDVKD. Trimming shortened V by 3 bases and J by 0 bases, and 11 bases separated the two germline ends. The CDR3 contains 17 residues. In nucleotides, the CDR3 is TGTGCCACCAGTGATCCGGACGCTAGCTCTGGGGCCAACGTCCTGACTTTC. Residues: CATSDPDASSGANVLTF.

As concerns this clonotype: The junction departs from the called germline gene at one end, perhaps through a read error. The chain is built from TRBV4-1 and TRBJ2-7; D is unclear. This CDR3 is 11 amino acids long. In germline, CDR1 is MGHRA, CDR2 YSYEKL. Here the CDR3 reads CASSQGVVPLF. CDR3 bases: TGCGCCAGCAGCCAAGGGGTAGTACCCCTCTTC.

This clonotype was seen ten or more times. The CDR3 loop is CASRNTQAGQETQYF. CDR3 DNA: TGTGCCAGCAGAAACACCCAGGCGGGCCAAGAGACCCAGTACTTC. The chain has TRBV28 and TRBJ2-5; D possibly corresponds to TRBD2 (5 bases). Germline V gene data show CDR1 as MDHEN and CDR2 as SYDVKM. V was pared by 6 bases and J by 1 base, with 15 bases between. The CDR3 runs to 15 residues.